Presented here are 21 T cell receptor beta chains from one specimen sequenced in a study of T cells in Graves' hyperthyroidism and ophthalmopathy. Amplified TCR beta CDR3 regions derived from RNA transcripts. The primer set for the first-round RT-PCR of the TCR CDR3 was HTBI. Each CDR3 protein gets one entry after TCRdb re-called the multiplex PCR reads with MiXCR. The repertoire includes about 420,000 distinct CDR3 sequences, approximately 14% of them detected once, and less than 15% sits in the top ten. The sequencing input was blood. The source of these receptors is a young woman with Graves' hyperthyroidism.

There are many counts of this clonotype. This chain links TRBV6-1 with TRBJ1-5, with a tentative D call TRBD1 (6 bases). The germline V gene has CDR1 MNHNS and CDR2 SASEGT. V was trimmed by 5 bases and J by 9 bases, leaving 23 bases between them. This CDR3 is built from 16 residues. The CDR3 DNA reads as TGTGCCAGCAGTCTACGCATTGAGGACAGTCGGCGGCCCCAGCATTTT. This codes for CASSLRIEDSRRPQHF.

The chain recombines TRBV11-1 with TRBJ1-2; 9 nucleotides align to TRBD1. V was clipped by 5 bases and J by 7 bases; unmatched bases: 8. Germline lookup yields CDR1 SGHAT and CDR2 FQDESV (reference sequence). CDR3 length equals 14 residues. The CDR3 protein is CASSPGQGNSGYTF. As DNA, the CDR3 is TGTGCCAGCAGCCCAGGACAGGGGAATTCTGGCTACACCTTC.

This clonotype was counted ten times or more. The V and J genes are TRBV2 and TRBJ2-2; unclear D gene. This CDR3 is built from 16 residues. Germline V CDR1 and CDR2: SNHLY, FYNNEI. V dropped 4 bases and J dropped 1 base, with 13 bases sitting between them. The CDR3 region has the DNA TGTGCCAGCAGTGGGGCCGGGCGGTTGAACACCGGGGAGCTGTTTTTT. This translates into CASSGAGRLNTGELFF.

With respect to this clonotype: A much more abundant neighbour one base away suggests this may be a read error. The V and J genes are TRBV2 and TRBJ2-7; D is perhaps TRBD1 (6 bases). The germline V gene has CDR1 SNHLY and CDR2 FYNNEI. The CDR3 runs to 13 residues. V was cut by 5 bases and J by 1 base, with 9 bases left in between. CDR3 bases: TGTGCCAGCAGTTGGGACACTTCCTACGAGCAGTACTTC. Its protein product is CASSWDTSYEQYF.

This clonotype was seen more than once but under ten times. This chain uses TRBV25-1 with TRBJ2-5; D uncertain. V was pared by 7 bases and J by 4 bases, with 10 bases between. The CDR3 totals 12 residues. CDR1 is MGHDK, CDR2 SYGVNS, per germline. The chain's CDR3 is CASMGVSETQYF. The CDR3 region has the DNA TGTGCCAGCATGGGTGTGTCAGAGACCCAGTACTTC.

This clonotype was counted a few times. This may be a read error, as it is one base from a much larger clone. In nucleotides, the CDR3 is TGTGCCAGCAGTTTAAGCGGAGCAGGGGAGACCCAGTGCTTC. Translating it yields CASSLSGAGETQCF. The J gene is TRBJ2-5, the V gene TRBV28; D might be TRBD1 (6 bases). The CDR3 is 14 residues long. Germline values: CDR1 MDHEN, CDR2 SYDVKM.

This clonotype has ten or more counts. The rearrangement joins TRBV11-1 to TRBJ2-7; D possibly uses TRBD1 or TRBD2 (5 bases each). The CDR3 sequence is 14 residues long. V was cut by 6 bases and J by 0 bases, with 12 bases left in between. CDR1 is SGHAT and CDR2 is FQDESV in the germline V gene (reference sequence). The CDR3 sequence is CASRLAGSSYEQYF. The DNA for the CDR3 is TGTGCCAGCAGGCTCGCAGGGAGCTCCTACGAGCAGTACTTC. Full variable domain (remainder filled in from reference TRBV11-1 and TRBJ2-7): EAEVAQSPRYKITEKSQAVAFWCDPISGHATLYWYRQILGQGPELLVQFQDESVVDDSQLPKDRFSAERLKGVDSTLKIQPAELGDSAMYLCASRLAGSSYEQYFGPGTRLTVT.

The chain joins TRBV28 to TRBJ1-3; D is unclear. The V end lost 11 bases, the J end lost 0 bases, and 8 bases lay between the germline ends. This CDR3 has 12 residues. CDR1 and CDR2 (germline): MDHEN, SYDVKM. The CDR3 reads CAALSSGNTIYF. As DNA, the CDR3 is TGTGCCGCCCTTAGCTCTGGAAACACCATATATTTT.

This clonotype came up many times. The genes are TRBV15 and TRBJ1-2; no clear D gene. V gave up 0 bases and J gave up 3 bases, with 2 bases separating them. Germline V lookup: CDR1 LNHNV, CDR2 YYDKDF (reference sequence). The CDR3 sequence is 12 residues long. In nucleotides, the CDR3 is TGTGCCACCAGCAGAGAGGACTATGGCTACACCTTC. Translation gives CATSREDYGYTF.

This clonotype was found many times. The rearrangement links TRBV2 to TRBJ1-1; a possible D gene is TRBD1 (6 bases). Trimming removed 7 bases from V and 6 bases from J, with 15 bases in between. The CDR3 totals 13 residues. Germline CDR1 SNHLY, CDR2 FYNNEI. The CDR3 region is CASTRDIQAEAFF. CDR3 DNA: TGTGCCAGCACACGGGACATACAGGCTGAAGCTTTCTTT. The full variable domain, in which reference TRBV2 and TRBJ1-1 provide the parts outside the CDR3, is EPEVTQTPSHQVTQMGQEVILRCVPISNHLYFYWYRQILGQKVEFLVSFYNNEISEKSEIFDDQFSVERPDGSNFTLKIRSTKLEDSAMYFCASTRDIQAEAFFGQGTRLTVV.

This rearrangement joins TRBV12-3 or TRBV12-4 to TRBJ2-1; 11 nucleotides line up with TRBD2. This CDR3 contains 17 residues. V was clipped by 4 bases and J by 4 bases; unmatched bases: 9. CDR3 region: CASSSWLAGGSYNEQFF. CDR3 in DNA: TGTGCCAGCAGTTCGTGGCTAGCGGGGGGCTCTTACAATGAGCAGTTCTTC.

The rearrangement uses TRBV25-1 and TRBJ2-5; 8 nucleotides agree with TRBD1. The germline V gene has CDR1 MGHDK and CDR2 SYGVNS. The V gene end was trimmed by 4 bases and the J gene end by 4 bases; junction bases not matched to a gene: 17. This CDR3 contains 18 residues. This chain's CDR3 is CASSVGVRGQFGSETQYF. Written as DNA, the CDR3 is TGTGCCAGCAGTGTAGGGGTCAGGGGGCAATTCGGTTCAGAGACCCAGTACTTC.

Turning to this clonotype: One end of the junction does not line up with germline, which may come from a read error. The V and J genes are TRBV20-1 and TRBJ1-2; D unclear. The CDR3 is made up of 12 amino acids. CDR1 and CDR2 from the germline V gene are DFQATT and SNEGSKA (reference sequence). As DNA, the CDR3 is TGCAGTGCTCGAGAGAACTACTATGGCTACACCTTC. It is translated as CSARENYYGYTF.

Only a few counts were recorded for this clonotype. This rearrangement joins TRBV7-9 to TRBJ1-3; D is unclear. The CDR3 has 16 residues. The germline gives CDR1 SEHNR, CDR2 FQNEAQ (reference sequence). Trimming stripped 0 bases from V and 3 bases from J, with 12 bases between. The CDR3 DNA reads TGTGCCAGCAGCTTAGCAGGGCCCCTAGGTGGAAACACCATATATTTT. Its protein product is CASSLAGPLGGNTIYF.

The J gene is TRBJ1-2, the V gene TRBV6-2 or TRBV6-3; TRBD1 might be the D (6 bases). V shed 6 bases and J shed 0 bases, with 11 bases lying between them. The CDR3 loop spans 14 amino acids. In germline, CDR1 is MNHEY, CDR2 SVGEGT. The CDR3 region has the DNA TGTGCCAGCAGGGCCGGGACAACTAACTATGGCTACACCTTC. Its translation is CASRAGTTNYGYTF.

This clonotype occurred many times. CDR3 coding DNA: TGCAGTGCTAGTACCGGGGGGGTTTTGGAGACCCAGTACTTC. This codes for CSASTGGVLETQYF. The chain is built from TRBV20-1 and TRBJ2-5; the match to TRBD2 covers 8 bases. The length of the CDR3 is 14 residues. V dropped 3 bases and J dropped 5; count of bases not matched to a gene: 8. The germline gives CDR1 DFQATT, CDR2 SNEGSKA (reference sequence).

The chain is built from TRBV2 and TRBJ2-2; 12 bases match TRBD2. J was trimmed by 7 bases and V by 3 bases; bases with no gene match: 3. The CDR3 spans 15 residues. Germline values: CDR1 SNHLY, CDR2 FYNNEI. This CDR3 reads CASSDLAGGYGELFF. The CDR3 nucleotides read TGTGCCAGCAGTGATCTAGCGGGAGGGTACGGGGAGCTGTTTTTT.

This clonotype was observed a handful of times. CDR3 sequence reads: CASSFRDRGRPGRGTDTQYF. CDR3 sequence (DNA): TGTGCCAGCAGTTTCCGCGACAGGGGTCGTCCAGGACGGGGCACAGATACGCAGTATTTT. The rearrangement uses TRBV27 and TRBJ2-3, with TRBD1 matching 8 bases. The CDR3 has 20 amino acids. Trimming at V came to 3 bases and at J to 1 base, leaving 18 bases not matched to a gene. From germline, CDR1 is MNHEY and CDR2 SMNVEV (reference sequence).

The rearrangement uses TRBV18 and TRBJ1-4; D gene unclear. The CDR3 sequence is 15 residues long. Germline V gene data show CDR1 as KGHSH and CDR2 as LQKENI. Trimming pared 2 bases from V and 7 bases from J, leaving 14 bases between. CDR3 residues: CASSPYKIGGEKLFF. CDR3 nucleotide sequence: TGTGCCAGCTCACCATACAAAATCGGTGGTGAAAAACTGTTTTTT.

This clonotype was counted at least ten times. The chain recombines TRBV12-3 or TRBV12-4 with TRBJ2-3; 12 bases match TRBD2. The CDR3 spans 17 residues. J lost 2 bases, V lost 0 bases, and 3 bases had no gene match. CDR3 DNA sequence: TGTGCCAGCAGTTTAGCGACTAGCGGGAGTTTCACAGATACGCAGTATTTT. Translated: CASSLATSGSFTDTQYF.

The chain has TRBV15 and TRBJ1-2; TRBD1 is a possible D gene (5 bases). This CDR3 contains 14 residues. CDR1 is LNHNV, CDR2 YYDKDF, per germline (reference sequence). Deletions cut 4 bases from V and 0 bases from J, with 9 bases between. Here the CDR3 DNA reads TGTGCCACCAGCAATAGGGGTACTAACTATGGCTACACCTTC. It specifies CATSNRGTNYGYTF.